The TCR beta chain under discussion was sequenced for a study of CD4 T cells in relation to SARS-CoV-2 and coronaviruses. Points on this clone: Its specificity is unknown.

The length of the CDR3 is 14 residues. V lost 2 bases to trimming and J lost 3 bases, with 11 bases between them. Germline lookup yields CDR1 KGHSH and CDR2 LQKENI. Produced via immunoSEQ multiplex PCR; TCRdb's table is partial and in-frame only. Here the sample spans around 20,000 clones, about 81% being singletons. Unexposed donor CD4+ T cells date from about 2011-2018, before the COVID-19 pandemic. Isolation of CD4+ T cells took place after around eleven days in culture. Testing used SARS-CoV-2 S/N and four cold-coronavirus spikes on unexposed-donor CD4+ T cells, cells permitting. This sequence joins TRBV18 and TRBJ2-7, with D possibly TRBD1 on 6 matching bases. Source material: CD4+ T cells from PBMCs, cultured in vitro. This TCR derives from a human donor in good health. CDR3 nucleotide sequence: TGTGCCAGCTCACCAGATCAGGGGAACTACGAGCAGTACTTC. This gives the protein CASSPDQGNYEQYF.